Listed here is a single TCR beta chain. Its matching antigen is unknown. V lost 3 bases, J lost 4 bases, and 13 bases lay in between. Germline CDR1 reads SGDLS; CDR2 reads YYNGEE. The CDR3 length is 15 residues. The data belong to a study of T cell responses to AZD1222 COVID-19 vaccine. Study-level results: The donors showed a predominance of white British ancestry and of females, with possible underestimation of clonal diversity. Repertoire collection took place solely once the T cell response had peaked. Dominant at 160-218 and 743-854, vaccine-associated CD4 TCRs also spanned spike.

Sequencing was performed with immunoSEQ multiplex PCR; in TCRdb, only in-frame clones are kept and a portion is missing. The table shows around 100,000 clones, with about 91% occurring only once. This TCR derives from an adult who received the AZD1222 COVID-19 vaccine. The rearrangement links TRBV9 to TRBJ1-4; no firm D call. Material: peripheral blood, obtained 28 days after the second AZD1222 dose. The chain's CDR3 is CASSGGGQNNEKLFF. CDR3 nucleotides: TGTGCCAGCAGCGGAGGAGGCCAGAATAATGAAAAACTGTTTTTT. Using reference TRBV9 and TRBJ1-4 for the parts outside the CDR3, the full variable domain is DSGVTQTPKHLITATGQRVTLRCSPRSGDLSVYWYQQSLDQGLQFLIQYYNGEERAKGNILERFSAQQFPDLHSELNLSSLELGDSALYFCASSGGGQNNEKLFFGSGTQLSVL.